This T cell receptor beta chain is from a study of blood T cell repertoires in COVID-19. Germline values: CDR1 LNHDA, CDR2 SQIVND (reference sequence). V lost 11 bases to trimming and J lost 5 bases, with 28 bases between them. The length of the CDR3 is 17 residues. The authors' processing: Reference gene primers were amplified, and this amplification served to estimate nucleated cell counts. Repertoires were generated with immunoSEQ multiplex PCR, while TCRdb's copy carries only in-frame clones and drops some. D and trimming come from the DNA, and the V and J calls and clone size come from that table. The repertoire holds some 220,000 clones, with almost 85% as singletons.

The V and J genes are TRBV19 and TRBJ1-5; tentative D call: TRBD1 (5 bases). The sequence was collected from a woman in her 70s with COVID-19, enrolled during active disease. Sequenced sample: peripheral blood. The CDR3 DNA sequence: TGTGCCGGGGCCTACATTGGACCCTCTATGAAGGATCAGCCCCAGCATTTT. Amino acid sequence: CAGAYIGPSMKDQPQHF. Full variable domain (rest looked up from reference TRBV19 and TRBJ1-5): DGGITQSPKYLFRKEGQNVTLSCEQNLNHDAMYWYRQDPGQGLRLIYYSQIVNDFQKGDIAEGYSVSREKKESFPLTVTSAQKNPTAFYLCAGAYIGPSMKDQPQHFGDGTRLSIL.